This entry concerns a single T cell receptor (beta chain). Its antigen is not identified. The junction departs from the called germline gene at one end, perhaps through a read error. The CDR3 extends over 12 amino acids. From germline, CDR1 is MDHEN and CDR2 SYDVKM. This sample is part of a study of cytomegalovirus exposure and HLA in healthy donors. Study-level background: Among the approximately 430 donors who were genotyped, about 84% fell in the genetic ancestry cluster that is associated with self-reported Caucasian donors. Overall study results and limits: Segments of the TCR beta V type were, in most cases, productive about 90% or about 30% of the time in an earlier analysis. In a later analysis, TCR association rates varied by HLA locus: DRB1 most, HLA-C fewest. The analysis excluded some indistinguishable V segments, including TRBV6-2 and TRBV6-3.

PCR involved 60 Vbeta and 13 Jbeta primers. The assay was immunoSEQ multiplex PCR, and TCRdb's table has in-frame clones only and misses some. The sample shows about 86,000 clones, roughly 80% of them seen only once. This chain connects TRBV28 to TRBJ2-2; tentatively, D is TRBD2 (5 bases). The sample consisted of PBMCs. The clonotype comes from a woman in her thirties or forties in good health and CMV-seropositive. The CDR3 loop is CASKDSTGELFF. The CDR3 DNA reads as TGTGCTAGCAAGGACTCCACCGGGGAGCTGTTTTTT.